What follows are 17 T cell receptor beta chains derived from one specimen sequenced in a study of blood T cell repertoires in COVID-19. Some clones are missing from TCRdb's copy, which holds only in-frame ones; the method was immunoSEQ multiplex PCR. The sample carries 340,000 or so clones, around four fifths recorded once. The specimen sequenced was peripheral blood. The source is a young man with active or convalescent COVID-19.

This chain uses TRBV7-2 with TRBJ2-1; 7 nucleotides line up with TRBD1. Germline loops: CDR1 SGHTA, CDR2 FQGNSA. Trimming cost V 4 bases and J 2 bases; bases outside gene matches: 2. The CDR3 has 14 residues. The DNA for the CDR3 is TGTGCCAGCAGCTCACAGGGGACCTACAATGAGCAGTTCTTC. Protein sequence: CASSSQGTYNEQFF.

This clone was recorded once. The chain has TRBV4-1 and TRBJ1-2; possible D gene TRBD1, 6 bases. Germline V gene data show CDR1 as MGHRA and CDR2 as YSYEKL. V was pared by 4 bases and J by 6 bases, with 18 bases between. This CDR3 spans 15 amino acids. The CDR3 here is CASSLRDNSGNGYTF. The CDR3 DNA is TGCGCCAGCAGCCTCCGGGACAACTCAGGGAATGGCTACACCTTC.

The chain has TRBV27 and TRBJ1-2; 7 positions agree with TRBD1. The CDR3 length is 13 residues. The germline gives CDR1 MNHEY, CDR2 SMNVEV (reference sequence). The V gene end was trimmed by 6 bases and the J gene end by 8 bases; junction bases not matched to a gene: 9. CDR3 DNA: TGTGCCAGCAGCCTCAACAGGGGCGGGGGCTACACCTTC. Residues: CASSLNRGGGYTF.

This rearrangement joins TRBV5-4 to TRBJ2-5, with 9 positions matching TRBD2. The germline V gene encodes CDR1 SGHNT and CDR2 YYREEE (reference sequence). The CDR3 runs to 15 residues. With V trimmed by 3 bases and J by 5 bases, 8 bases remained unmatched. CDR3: CASSSQSAGGETQYF. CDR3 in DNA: TGTGCCAGCAGCTCCCAATCGGCGGGAGGGGAGACCCAGTACTTC.

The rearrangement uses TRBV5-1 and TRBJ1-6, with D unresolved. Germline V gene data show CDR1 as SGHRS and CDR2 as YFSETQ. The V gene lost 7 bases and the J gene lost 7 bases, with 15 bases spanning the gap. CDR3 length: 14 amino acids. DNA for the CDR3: TGCGCCAGCGCCCTCAGATCCCCAAATTCACCCCTCCACTTT. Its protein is CASALRSPNSPLHF.

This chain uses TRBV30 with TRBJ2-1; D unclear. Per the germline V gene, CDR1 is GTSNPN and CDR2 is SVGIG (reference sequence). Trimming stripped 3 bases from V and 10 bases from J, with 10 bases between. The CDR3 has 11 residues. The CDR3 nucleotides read TGTGCCTGGAGAGTTGCAGTAGAGCAGTTCTTC. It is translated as CAWRVAVEQFF.

The CDR3 spells CASSIGVDRNSNQPQHF. CDR3 bases: TGTGCCAGTAGTATAGGGGTCGACAGGAATAGCAATCAGCCCCAGCATTTT. The V gene is TRBV19, the J gene TRBJ1-5; weak D call: TRBD1 (6 bases). This CDR3 has 17 residues. V dropped 1 base and J dropped 0 bases, with 13 bases sitting between them. Germline CDR1 is LNHDA and CDR2 is SQIVND (reference sequence).

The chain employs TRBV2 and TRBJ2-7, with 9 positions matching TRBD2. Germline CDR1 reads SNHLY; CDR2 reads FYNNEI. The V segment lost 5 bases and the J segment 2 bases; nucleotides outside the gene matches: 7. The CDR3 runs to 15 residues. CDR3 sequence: CASSKLAGLTYEQYF. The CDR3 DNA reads TGTGCCAGCAGTAAACTAGCGGGCCTTACCTACGAGCAGTACTTC.

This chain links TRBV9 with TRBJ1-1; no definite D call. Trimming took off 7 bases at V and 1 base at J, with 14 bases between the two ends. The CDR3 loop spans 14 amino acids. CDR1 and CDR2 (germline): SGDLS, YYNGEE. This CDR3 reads CASGLHSSNTEAFF. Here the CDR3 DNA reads TGTGCCAGCGGACTCCACAGCTCGAACACTGAAGCTTTCTTT. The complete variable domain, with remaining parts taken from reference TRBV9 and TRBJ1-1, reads DSGVTQTPKHLITATGQRVTLRCSPRSGDLSVYWYQQSLDQGLQFLIQYYNGEERAKGNILERFSAQQFPDLHSELNLSSLELGDSALYFCASGLHSSNTEAFFGQGTRLTVV.

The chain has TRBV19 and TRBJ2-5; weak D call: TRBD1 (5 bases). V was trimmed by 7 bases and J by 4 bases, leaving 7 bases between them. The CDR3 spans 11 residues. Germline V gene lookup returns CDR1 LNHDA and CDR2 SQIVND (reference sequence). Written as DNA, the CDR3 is TGTGCCAGTAAAAGGGGAGAGACCCAGTACTTC. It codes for CASKRGETQYF.

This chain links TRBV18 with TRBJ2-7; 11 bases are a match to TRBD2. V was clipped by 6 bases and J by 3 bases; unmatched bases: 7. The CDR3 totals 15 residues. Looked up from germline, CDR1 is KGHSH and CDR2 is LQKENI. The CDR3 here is CASSPTSGGGYEQYF. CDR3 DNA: TGTGCCAGCTCGCCCACTAGCGGGGGAGGCTACGAGCAGTACTTC. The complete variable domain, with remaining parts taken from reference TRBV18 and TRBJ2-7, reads NAGVMQNPRHLVRRRGQEARLRCSPMKGHSHVYWYRQLPEEGLKFMVYLQKENIIDESGMPKERFSAEFPKEGPSILRIQQVVRGDSAAYFCASSPTSGGGYEQYFGPGTRLTVT.

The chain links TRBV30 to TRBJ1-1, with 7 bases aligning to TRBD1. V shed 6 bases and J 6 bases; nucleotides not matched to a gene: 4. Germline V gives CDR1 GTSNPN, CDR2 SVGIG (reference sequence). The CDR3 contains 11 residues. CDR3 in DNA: TGTGCCTGCAAGGGGGCTGCTGAAGCTTTCTTT. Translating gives CACKGAAEAFF.

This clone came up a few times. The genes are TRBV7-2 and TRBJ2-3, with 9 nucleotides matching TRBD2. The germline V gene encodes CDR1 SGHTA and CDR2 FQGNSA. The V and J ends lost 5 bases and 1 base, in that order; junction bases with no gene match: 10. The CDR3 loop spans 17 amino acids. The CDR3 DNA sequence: TGTGCCAGCAGCACTCGAAGTAGCGGGGGCCGCACAGATACGCAGTATTTT. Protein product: CASSTRSSGGRTDTQYF.

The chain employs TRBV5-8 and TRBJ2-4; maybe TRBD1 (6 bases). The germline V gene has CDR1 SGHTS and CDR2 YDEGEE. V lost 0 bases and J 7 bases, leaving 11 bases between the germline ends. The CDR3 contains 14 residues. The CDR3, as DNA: TGTGCCAGCAGCTTGGTTGGGACAATGAACATTCAGTACTTC. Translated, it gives CASSLVGTMNIQYF.

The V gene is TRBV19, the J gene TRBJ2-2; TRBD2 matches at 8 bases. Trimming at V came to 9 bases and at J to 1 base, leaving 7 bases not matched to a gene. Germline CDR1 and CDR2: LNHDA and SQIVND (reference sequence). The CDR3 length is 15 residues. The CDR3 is CASKRGGQNTGELFF. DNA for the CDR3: TGTGCCAGCAAACGCGGGGGGCAGAACACCGGGGAGCTGTTTTTT. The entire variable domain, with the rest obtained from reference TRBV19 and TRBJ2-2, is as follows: DGGITQSPKYLFRKEGQNVTLSCEQNLNHDAMYWYRQDPGQGLRLIYYSQIVNDFQKGDIAEGYSVSREKKESFPLTVTSAQKNPTAFYLCASKRGGQNTGELFFGEGSRLTVL.

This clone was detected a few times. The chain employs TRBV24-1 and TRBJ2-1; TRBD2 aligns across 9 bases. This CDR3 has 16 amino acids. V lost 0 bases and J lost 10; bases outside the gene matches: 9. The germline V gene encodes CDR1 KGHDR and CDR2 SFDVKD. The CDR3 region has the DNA TGTGCCACCAGTGATTTGAAAGCGGGGGGCCGGGAGGAGCAGTTCTTC. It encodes CATSDLKAGGREEQFF.

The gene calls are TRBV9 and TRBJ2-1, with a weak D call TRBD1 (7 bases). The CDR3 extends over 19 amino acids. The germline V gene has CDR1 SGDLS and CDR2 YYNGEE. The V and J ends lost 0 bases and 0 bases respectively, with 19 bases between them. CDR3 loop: CASSVERGGRGYSYNEQFF. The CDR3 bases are TGTGCCAGCAGCGTAGAGAGGGGAGGCAGGGGGTACTCCTACAATGAGCAGTTCTTC.